This entry concerns a single TCR beta chain. Germline V gene lookup returns CDR1 SEHNR and CDR2 FQNEAQ (reference sequence). V gave up 5 bases and J gave up 5 bases; unmatched junction bases: 11. The CDR3 contains 15 residues. As handled by the study authors: Amplification from reference gene primers served as the basis for estimated nucleated cell counts. Data came from immunoSEQ multiplex PCR; TCRdb stores just in-frame clones and leaves some out. V and J calls plus clone size are reproduced from that table; the DNA served to infer D and trimming. The table includes some 130,000 clones, 70% to 85% detected once. These data belong to a study of blood T cell repertoires in COVID-19. Study-wide context: Some COVID-19 samples were acute and others convalescent; all came from the United States, Italy and Spain. The analysed material was cDNA or gDNA that came from T cells, B-cell-depleted T cells, or PBMCs.

The TCR comes from a man in his sixties who had recovered from COVID-19. The sequencing input was peripheral blood. This chain connects TRBV7-9 to TRBJ1-1; TRBD1 matches 7 bases. Written as DNA, the CDR3 is TGTGCCAGCAGCCCCGCAAAGGGGGCGCGGACTGAAGCTTTCTTT. It specifies CASSPAKGARTEAFF.